This T cell receptor (beta chain) was identified in a study of shared clonotypes between healthy human individuals (dated by TCRdb to 2018 to 2021). Looking at the study overall: The cohort comprised a couple of women and a few men aged 18 to 49 years. Per donor, three plates each were used for CD4 naive and CD4 memory, two for CD8 naive, and one for CD8 memory. Blood TCR repertoires of about five healthy adults were deeply sequenced to estimate repertoire size and the extent of clonotype sharing between individuals. Libraries were prepared and TCR repertoires were sequenced by different laboratories using diverse techniques, in order to increase sequencing depth and limit assay-specific biases. Leukapheresis yielded between about 0.9 and 9.5 billion PBMCs per donor. Study-level results and caveats: Compared with non-shared clonotypes, clonotypes shared by all four sorted-subset donors had higher generation probabilities. Pairwise subsampling indicated that sequencing depth was expected to affect the degree of clonotype sharing among donors. Naive subsets generally had larger estimated clonotype richness than memory subsets. The genetic and exposure-history diversity represented was limited by the small number of donors. When a handful of donors were compared, the shared fraction of clonotypes was around 5% for naive CD4, about 4% for naive CD8, 2.3% for memory CD4, and about 0.36% for memory CD8. Rarefaction of sorted-subset datasets indicated incomplete sequencing despite the large sequencing depth. Sampling was restricted to blood, and TCR repertoires in tissues likely differ from the TCR repertoires found in blood.

This clone was seen a handful of times. Its binding antigen is unknown. Within one base of it there is no much larger clone, and no base qualities were kept. Donors were healthy HIV-negative adults with no recently reported acute infections or vaccinations. Only Caucasian adults living in Nashville, Tennessee, USA were represented among the donors. CD4+ T cells were enriched through magnetic negative selection, after which naive cells were positively selected on CD45RA and the remaining negative fraction served as the memory subset. After blood collection by leukapheresis, PBMCs were isolated using Ficoll-Histopaque density gradient centrifugation and then cryopreserved in the vapor phase of liquid nitrogen. Analytical flow cytometry was used to check the purity and quantity of every magnetically sorted T cell population. From each sorted fraction, genomic DNA was isolated and quantified by UV absorbance on a Nanodrop 2000c.

Using the deep immunoSEQ assay, TCR CDR3 regions were amplified from genomic DNA by multiplex PCR. Genomic DNA extracted from each cell subset was distributed evenly over all wells of several immunoSEQ 96-well plates, and each plate served as one replicate. For sorted subsets, about 220 ng of genomic DNA, equivalent to about 30,000 T cell genomes, went into each replicate PCR. The purified libraries were quantified using a Qubit 3.0 fluorometer, sized with a Bioanalyzer 2100, and then quantified again using the KAPA Library Quantification kit. Each immunoSEQ 96-well plate was sequenced on its own single-read 150-cycle Illumina NextSeq 550 flow cell. In the paper's pipeline: Because only junctional sequences without quality scores were contained in the immunoSEQ output, filtering matching that applied to full-length reads could not be performed. To assign V/J genes and CDR3, sequences were annotated against IMGT germline references using PyIR, a Python wrapper for IgBLAST v1.9. Reads were removed for weak V/J assignments (E-value above 1e-6), missing CDR3, stop codons, out-of-frame junctions, or ambiguous translated residues. A V3J clonotype was defined by an identical inferred V gene, J gene, and CDR3 amino acid sequence. The percentage overlap between two repertoires was calculated by dividing the number of shared unique clonotypes by the size of the smaller repertoire. Three approaches were used to assess repertoire richness: RTK rarefaction, the Chao1 estimator, and Recon v2.1 estimates of unobserved clonotypes. Generation probabilities for all TCRbeta clonotypes obtained by the gDNA method from several donors were computed using OLGA. Drawn from immuneACCESS, this table holds only the in-frame rearrangements with V and J called that TCRdb kept. Clones are partly lost; checked studies trace under half to an unresolved V gene and leave the rest unexplained. Clone size and V and J calls were adopted from that table, with D and trimming inferred from the DNA. The table for this sample lists 550,000 to 800,000 clones; roughly 70% of them were counted only once. Clones ranked in the top ten supply over 1.5% of the sample.

Cut back by 0 bases and 4 bases, the V and J ends lie 10 bases apart. CDR1 and CDR2, per the germline V gene, are SGHRS and YFSETQ. Including cysteine and phenylalanine, the CDR3 has 15 amino acids. This entry keeps only the CDR3 DNA: 45 bases, framed from base 1. The receptor chain draws on TRBV5-1 and TRBJ2-2, with no D gene named confidently. The sequenced material came from memory CD4+ T cells sorted from blood. The sample's cell subset or site label, in plain terms: CD45RA-negative fraction. This receptor was obtained from a young woman in good health. The DNA is TGCGCCAGCAGCTTGGCCTGGGGAAGCACCGGGGAGCTGTTTTTT. The encoded protein is CASSLAWGSTGELFF. Reference TRBV5-1 and TRBJ2-2 proteins supply the regions before and after the CDR3; the full variable domain is: KAGVTQTPRYLIKTRGQQVTLSCSPISGHRSVSWYQQTPGQGLQFLFEYFSETQRNKGNFPGRFSGRQFSNSRSEMNVSTLELGDSALYLCASSLAWGSTGELFFGEGSRLTVL.